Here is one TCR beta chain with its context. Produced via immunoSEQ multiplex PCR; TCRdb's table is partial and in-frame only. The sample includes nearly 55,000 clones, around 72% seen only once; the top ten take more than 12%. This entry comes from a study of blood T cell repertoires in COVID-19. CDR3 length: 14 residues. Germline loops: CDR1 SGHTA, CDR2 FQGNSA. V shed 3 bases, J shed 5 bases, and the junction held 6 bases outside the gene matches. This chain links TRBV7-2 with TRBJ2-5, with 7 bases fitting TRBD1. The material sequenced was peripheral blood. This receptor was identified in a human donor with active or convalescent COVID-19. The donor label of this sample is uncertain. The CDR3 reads CASSLQTGRETQYF. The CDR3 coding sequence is TGTGCCAGCAGCTTGCAGACAGGGCGGGAGACCCAGTACTTC.